The 21 T cell receptor beta chains below all came from one sample that was sequenced in a study of blood T cell repertoires in COVID-19. Measured with immunoSEQ multiplex PCR; TCRdb has only the in-frame clones, and not every one. This sample carries 350,000 or so clones, about 90% of them seen once, and the ten largest clones take around 9.3%. Specimen: peripheral blood. The receptors here all came from a woman in her twenties or thirties with COVID-19, enrolled during active disease.

This clone was seen only a few times. The chain has TRBV30 and TRBJ2-2; 7 bases are a match to TRBD2. The CDR3 length is 17 residues. CDR1 and CDR2 (germline): GTSNPN, SVGIG (reference sequence). V was pared by 0 bases and J by 2 bases, with 9 bases of the junction left unmatched. DNA of the CDR3: TGTGCCTGGAGTGTAACCACCCTAGCGGTCAACACCGGGGAGCTGTTTTTT. Translation: CAWSVTTLAVNTGELFF.

The chain links TRBV27 to TRBJ1-2; the match to TRBD1 covers 12 bases. This CDR3 spans 15 amino acids. Per germline, CDR1 MNHEY and CDR2 SMNVEV (reference sequence). V dropped 5 bases and J dropped 8; count of bases not matched to a gene: 9. In nucleotides, the CDR3 is TGTGCCAGCAGTGCGCCGGGACAGGGGGCGCGGGGCTACACCTTC. It encodes CASSAPGQGARGYTF.

The rearrangement links TRBV27 to TRBJ2-2, with 8 positions matching TRBD1. V gave up 1 base and J gave up 5 bases; unmatched junction bases: 6. This CDR3 contains 16 residues. The germline V gene encodes CDR1 MNHEY and CDR2 SMNVEV (reference sequence). CDR3 DNA: TGTGCCAGCAGTTTATACCAGGGGGCGAGGACCGGGGAGCTGTTTTTT. Its translation: CASSLYQGARTGELFF.

The V gene is TRBV27, the J gene TRBJ2-7; TRBD2 agrees at 12 bases. The trim removed 8 bases at V and 0 bases at J, leaving 2 bases unmatched. The CDR3 consists of 14 residues. Per germline, CDR1 MNHEY and CDR2 SMNVEV (reference sequence). CDR3 DNA sequence: TGTGCCAGCCAGGGACTAGCGGGCTCCTACGAGCAGTACTTC. It encodes CASQGLAGSYEQYF.

This clone was counted a few times. V is TRBV5-1 and J is TRBJ1-2; the D is unclear. V was cut by 5 bases and J by 3 bases, with 8 bases left in between. Germline V gene sequence: CDR1 SGHRS, CDR2 YFSETQ. The CDR3 spans 12 residues. The CDR3 spells CASRPEHYGYTF. The CDR3 region has the DNA TGCGCCAGCAGACCGGAGCACTATGGCTACACCTTC.

The genes are TRBV19 and TRBJ2-2, with TRBD1 matching over 9 bases. This CDR3 comprises 16 residues. Germline V gene lookup returns CDR1 LNHDA and CDR2 SQIVND (reference sequence). Trimming removed 3 bases from V and 3 bases from J; junction bases left unmatched: 5. The CDR3 sequence is CASSIPTGGDTGELFF. The CDR3 DNA follows: TGTGCCAGTAGTATCCCGACAGGGGGGGACACCGGGGAGCTGTTTTTT.

For this clone: A much larger clone lies a single base off, so this may be a read error. J is TRBJ1-5 and V is TRBV5-1; 8 bases fit TRBD1. The germline gives CDR1 SGHRS, CDR2 YFSETQ. Germline trimming cut 4 bases from V and 2 bases from J; bases unmatched to any gene: 2. The length of the CDR3 is 14 residues. The CDR3 sequence is CASSATGGNQPQHF. DNA of the CDR3: TGCGCCAGCAGCGCGACAGGGGGCAATCAGCCCCAGCATTTT.

Details on this clone: Other nucleotide sequences in the sample specify the same CDR3. V is TRBV5-5 and J is TRBJ2-7; TRBD1 agrees at 7 bases. This CDR3 has 14 residues. Germline lookup yields CDR1 SGHKS and CDR2 YYEKEE (reference sequence). With 0 bases clipped from V and 4 bases from J, the junction kept 4 bases outside the gene matches. The CDR3 DNA is TGTGCCAGCAGCTTGGGACAGGGTGTGTACGAGCAGTACTTC. Amino acid sequence: CASSLGQGVYEQYF.

The rearrangement uses TRBV5-1 and TRBJ1-1, with a weak D call TRBD1 (6 bases). CDR1 and CDR2 from the germline V gene are SGHRS and YFSETQ. The CDR3 is 16 amino acids. V was clipped by 2 bases and J by 0 bases, with 14 bases between them. DNA of the CDR3: TGCGCCAGCAGCTTTGTCCAGGGGACCCTGAACACTGAAGCTTTCTTT. Translating gives CASSFVQGTLNTEAFF.

This chain links TRBV6-6 with TRBJ1-1; D may be TRBD1 (5 bases). The CDR3 contains 16 residues. V lost 4 bases to trimming and J lost 1 base, with 16 bases between them. CDR1 is MNHNY and CDR2 is SVGAGI in the germline V gene (reference sequence). CDR3 sequence (DNA): TGTGCCAGCAGTTCCCCTTGGACGGGGGAGAACACTGAAGCTTTCTTT. Translated, it gives CASSSPWTGENTEAFF.

This rearrangement joins TRBV9 to TRBJ1-2, with D uncertain. CDR1 and CDR2 from the germline V gene are SGDLS and YYNGEE. Between the trimmed V and J ends, which lost 4 bases and 1 base, there was a span of 14 bases. CDR3 length: 15 residues. The DNA of the CDR3 is TGTGCCAGCAGCCCATTACGCCGGGATAACTATGGCTACACCTTC. Translated: CASSPLRRDNYGYTF.

The chain uses TRBV7-2 and TRBJ2-7, with 13 bases identical to TRBD2. V lost 4 bases, J lost 4 bases, and 7 bases stayed unmatched. In germline, CDR1 is SGHTA, CDR2 FQGNSA. This CDR3 is 16 amino acids long. DNA of the CDR3: TGTGCCAGCAGCTCTTCCGGGACTAGCGGGAAGTACGAGCAGTACTTC. Translating it yields CASSSSGTSGKYEQYF.

The V and J genes are TRBV7-9 and TRBJ2-7; 7 bases map to TRBD1. Germline CDR1 and CDR2: SEHNR and FQNEAQ (reference sequence). CDR3 size: 15 residues. V dropped 5 bases and J dropped 1; count of bases not matched to a gene: 8. In DNA, the CDR3 is TGTGCCAGCAGCGGGGTCCGGGGACAGTCCTACGAGCAGTACTTC. This gives the protein CASSGVRGQSYEQYF.

This clone was observed a single time. The V gene is TRBV6-6, the J gene TRBJ1-6; 9 nucleotides align to TRBD1. In germline, CDR1 is MNHNY, CDR2 SVGAGI (reference sequence). The CDR3 has 15 residues. V trimming: 5 bases; J trimming: 6 bases; junction bases outside the gene matches: 5. CDR3 nucleotide sequence: TGTGCCAGCAGTCGACAGGGGGATGCTAATTCACCCCTCCACTTT. It yields the protein CASSRQGDANSPLHF.

In DNA form, the CDR3 reads TGTGCCACCAGTGATAGAGATGAGCAGTTCTTC. It encodes CATSDRDEQFF. This rearrangement joins TRBV24-1 to TRBJ2-1; D unresolved. CDR3 size: 11 residues. Trimming took 3 bases from V and 8 from J, leaving 4 bases between them. Per germline, CDR1 KGHDR and CDR2 SFDVKD.

This clone was seen a few times. This chain uses TRBV2 with TRBJ2-3; D may be TRBD2 (6 bases). The CDR3 loop spans 15 amino acids. V was shortened by 8 bases and J by 0 bases, with 15 bases between the two germline ends. Germline-derived CDR1 and CDR2 are SNHLY and FYNNEI. CDR3 protein: CASVRRDSSTDTQYF. Written as DNA, the CDR3 is TGTGCCAGCGTCCGGCGGGATTCTAGCACAGATACGCAGTATTTT.

The chain employs TRBV7-9 and TRBJ2-3; D may be TRBD2 (6 bases). The CDR3 totals 16 residues. The V gene lost 5 bases and the J gene lost 0 bases, with 15 bases spanning the gap. CDR1 and CDR2 from the germline V gene are SEHNR and FQNEAQ (reference sequence). Here the CDR3 DNA reads TGTGCCAGCAGCCATCGGCGGGGCGGAAGCACAGATACGCAGTATTTT. The encoded protein is CASSHRRGGSTDTQYF.

V usage is TRBV2 and J usage is TRBJ2-6; TRBD2 matches 8 bases. Germline V gene lookup returns CDR1 SNHLY and CDR2 FYNNEI. V was clipped by 6 bases and J by 6 bases; unmatched bases: 13. This CDR3 is built from 17 residues. CDR3 sequence reads: CASRVGLAGGKANVLTF. CDR3 DNA: TGTGCCAGCAGAGTAGGACTAGCCGGAGGTAAGGCCAACGTCCTGACTTTC. Looking up the rest from reference TRBV2 and TRBJ2-6 gives the full variable domain: EPEVTQTPSHQVTQMGQEVILRCVPISNHLYFYWYRQILGQKVEFLVSFYNNEISEKSEIFDDQFSVERPDGSNFTLKIRSTKLEDSAMYFCASRVGLAGGKANVLTFGAGSRLTVL.

This clone was counted only a few times. The genes are TRBV27 and TRBJ1-5; the D gene is possibly TRBD1 (6 bases). With 5 bases removed from V and 1 base from J, the gap between germline ends came to 15 bases. CDR1 and CDR2 from the germline V gene are MNHEY and SMNVEV (reference sequence). The CDR3 loop spans 16 amino acids. The CDR3 sequence: CASSPRGRGSNQPQHF. The DNA of the CDR3 is TGTGCCAGCAGTCCCCGCGGCAGGGGAAGCAATCAGCCCCAGCATTTT.

This clone has only one observation. V is TRBV10-2 and J is TRBJ2-7; a possible D gene is TRBD2 (5 bases). The CDR3 runs to 11 residues. CDR1 WSHSY and CDR2 SAAADI come from the germline V gene. V was trimmed by 10 bases and J by 3 bases, leaving 10 bases between them. CDR3 sequence reads: CATGGGYEQYF. CDR3 in DNA: TGCGCCACCGGAGGAGGCTACGAGCAGTACTTC.

This chain uses TRBV5-1 with TRBJ2-5; D not resolved. The V end lost 1 base, the J end lost 2 bases, and 9 bases lay between the germline ends. Germline V lookup: CDR1 SGHRS, CDR2 YFSETQ. This CDR3 is 14 amino acids long. The CDR3 sequence is CASSLMPEQETQYF. DNA for the CDR3: TGCGCCAGCAGCTTGATGCCGGAGCAAGAGACCCAGTACTTC.